This T cell receptor beta chain was retrieved from a study of a mutant IDH1 vaccine in newly diagnosed glioma. Study information: Mean patient age was around 40 years; around 60% were male and roughly 38% female. The earlier regimen, radiotherapy, temozolomide, or both, was most often both.

Sequenced by immunoSEQ multiplex PCR; TCRdb stores in-frame clones only, minus some. The data show tens of thousands of clones, 70% seen once. Time point noted: week 11, during vaccination. The study gave 300 ug of mutant IDH1 20-mer peptide per vaccine dose, with topical imiquimod. New WHO grade 3 or 4 astrocytomas that were IDH1-mutant and ATRX-lost occurred in the donors. Study-level findings and limits: Altogether, around 95% of patients exhibited vaccine-induced immune responses.

A single count supports this clone. The antigen is undetermined. The germline V and J ends were trimmed by 3 bases and 1 base, with 18 bases remaining between them. CDR1 and CDR2 from the germline V gene are MGHRA and YSYEKL. The CDR3 covers 17 residues. The rearrangement uses TRBV4-1 and TRBJ1-2; D possibly corresponds to TRBD1 (6 bases). This specimen consisted of peripheral blood mononuclear cells (PBMCs), obtained from a glioma patient whose treatment included an IDH1 peptide vaccine. The TCR sequence derives from a man in his late teens or twenties with glioma. Some clones in this sample may be carry-over from other donors' samples. Written as DNA, the CDR3 is TGCGCCAGCAGCCAGCTTAATACAGGGTTGAGTAACTATGGCTACACCTTC. Protein: CASSQLNTGLSNYGYTF.